The rows below give T cell receptor beta chains drawn from one sample of a study of T-cell memory formation after mild COVID-19. TCRdb re-called the 5' RACE reads through MiXCR, storing one row per CDR3 protein. The table has 150,000 to 200,000 distinct CDR3 sequences, 20% to 25% seen once. What was sequenced was PBMCs or a T cell subset sorted from them (not recorded which). The origin of the receptors is an adult woman who had mild COVID-19 (a few samples of this study predate the infection). Cell type and time point are not known. The CDR3 runs from the conserved cysteine through the conserved F or W. The D gene is left open where the match is weak. Expanded clones are given a class, and other clones once, few, many or no size at all.

J: TRBJ2-7
size: few
V: TRBV7-9
D: .
DNA: TGTGCCAGCAGCTACGGACCTATCTACGAGCAGTACTTC
CDR3: CASSYGPIYEQYF

J: TRBJ2-7
size: .
V: TRBV5-6
D: TRBD1
DNA: TGTGCCAGCAGTTGGATCGGGACAGGGGTCCACGAGCAGTACTTC
CDR3: CASSWIGTGVHEQYF

J: TRBJ1-5
size: .
V: TRBV24-1
D: .
DNA: TGTGCCACCAGTGATTTCGGGGAAAATCAGCCCCAGCATTTT
CDR3: CATSDFGENQPQHF

J: TRBJ2-1
size: .
V: TRBV4-1
D: TRBD2
DNA: TGCGCCAGCAGCCAAGAGGGGGGACTAGCGGACAATGAGCAGTTCTTC
CDR3: CASSQEGGLADNEQFF

J: TRBJ2-3
size: .
V: TRBV24-1
D: .
DNA: TGTGCCACCAGTGACTCCAAGAGGGGCACAGATACGCAGTATTTT
CDR3: CATSDSKRGTDTQYF

J: TRBJ2-2
size: few
V: TRBV27
D: .
DNA: TGTGCCAGCCGCTGGGGGGCCGGGAGAGGGGAGCTGTTTTTT
CDR3: CASRWGAGRGELFF

J: TRBJ2-7
size: .
V: TRBV25-1
D: .
DNA: TGTGCCAGCAGTGAATCCGTCGGCGGTTCTAAGGACGAGCAGTACTTC
CDR3: CASSESVGGSKDEQYF

J: TRBJ1-1
size: .
V: TRBV24-1
D: TRBD1
DNA: TGTGCCACCAGTGACCCGGGGACAGACGGTTTT
CDR3: CATSDPGTDGF

J: TRBJ1-1
size: .
V: TRBV6-6
D: .
DNA: TGTGCCAGCACTTACTCGGAGCCTGGGAACACTGAAGCTTTCTTT
CDR3: CASTYSEPGNTEAFF

J: TRBJ2-3
size: few
V: TRBV24-1
D: .
DNA: TGTGCCACCAGTGTCCCCGGTCTAACTAGTACAGGGCACACAGATACGCAGTATTTT
CDR3: CATSVPGLTSTGHTDTQYF

J: TRBJ2-3
size: .
V: TRBV7-8
D: TRBD2
DNA: TGTGCCAGCAGCTTAGCCCTAGCGGGCACAGATACGCAGTATTTT
CDR3: CASSLALAGTDTQYF

J: TRBJ2-5
size: .
V: TRBV5-1
D: .
DNA: TGCGCCAGCAGCTCAAAAATACAAGAGACCCAGTACTTC
CDR3: CASSSKIQETQYF

J: TRBJ1-2
size: .
V: TRBV12-3/TRBV12-4
D: .
DNA: TGTGCCAGCACTCCCACGGCCAGCCCGCTTAGCTATGGCTACACCTTC
CDR3: CASTPTASPLSYGYTF

J: TRBJ2-3
size: many
V: TRBV7-8
D: TRBD2
DNA: TGTGCCAGCAGCCGCACCGGGACTAGGTACGCAGATACGCAGTATTTT
CDR3: CASSRTGTRYADTQYF

J: TRBJ2-7
size: few
V: TRBV29-1
D: .
DNA: TGCAGCGTTGAAGGCGGATTTTCCTACGAGCAGTACTTC
CDR3: CSVEGGFSYEQYF

J: TRBJ2-5
size: few
V: TRBV10-3
D: .
DNA: TGTGCCATCAGTGAGTCGGCCCGGGAGACCCAGTACTTC
CDR3: CAISESARETQYF

J: TRBJ2-2
size: many
V: TRBV11-2
D: TRBD1
DNA: TGTGCCAGCAGCTTGATAACAGGGGGCGCAAACACCGGGGAGCTGTTTTTT
CDR3: CASSLITGGANTGELFF

J: TRBJ2-7
size: few
V: TRBV12-3/TRBV12-4
D: .
DNA: TGTGCCAGCAGTTTGGATGAATCATCACGGGCTTACTACGAGCAGTACTTC
CDR3: CASSLDESSRAYYEQYF

J: TRBJ1-5
size: once
V: TRBV7-9
D: TRBD1
DNA: TGTGCCAGCAGTTCTACACATTCTGGACAGGCTAATCAGCCCCAGCATTTT
CDR3: CASSSTHSGQANQPQHF

J: TRBJ2-3
size: few
V: TRBV7-8
D: .
DNA: TGTGCCAGCAGCTTACAGGAGCGGATCACAGATACGCAGTATTTT
CDR3: CASSLQERITDTQYF

J: TRBJ2-1
size: .
V: TRBV11-2
D: .
DNA: TGTGCCAGCAGCCCCGAGATCGGGGCGGGATTCAATGAGCAGTTCTTC
CDR3: CASSPEIGAGFNEQFF

J: TRBJ2-1
size: .
V: TRBV7-6
D: .
DNA: TGTGCCAGCAGCATGGACGTTGGTGATGAGCAGTTCTTC
CDR3: CASSMDVGDEQFF